This record concerns one T cell receptor beta chain sequence. Its antigen remains unidentified. The sample belongs to a study of T cells in localized non-small cell lung cancer. Study-wide results and caveats: Clonality peaked in uninvolved adjacent lung rather than tumor. Longer overall survival was associated with a higher density of T cells in the blood. The tumor had only one region sequenced, so heterogeneity remains possible. Median detection of top 100 tumor clones in adjacent lung was around 60 clones.

The assay was immunoSEQ multiplex PCR, and TCRdb's table has in-frame clones only and misses some. Here the sample spans approximately 40,000 clones, 75% to 90% being singletons. V lost 4 bases and J lost 2, with 21 bases in between. This CDR3 is built from 17 residues. Germline V gene data show CDR1 as SGHDN and CDR2 as FVKESK. The chain has TRBV14 and TRBJ2-7, with D maybe TRBD2 (5 bases). The clonotype was recovered from a man aged 40 to 69 with stage I lung adenocarcinoma. The input for sequencing was peripheral blood, taken before any cancer treatment. CDR3 loop: CASSRLGGSVSTYEQYF. CDR3 bases: TGTGCCAGCAGCCGCCTAGGCGGGTCAGTGTCAACCTACGAGCAGTACTTC.